Each of the 2 T cell receptor beta chains below was sequenced from the same sample in a study of CD8+ T cells in alopecia areata. RNA extraction and reverse transcription yielded cDNA as sequencing template. The method was immunoSEQ multiplex PCR; TCRdb's version includes in-frame clones alone and lacks a portion of them. This sample has 61,000 or so clones, with about 96% found just once. The sequenced sample was CD8+ T cells sorted from blood, obtained at week 0. The origin of the receptors is a human donor with alopecia areata.

This chain uses TRBV7-9 with TRBJ2-3; 8 nucleotides match TRBD1. Trimming removed 3 bases from V and 3 bases from J; junction bases left unmatched: 8. CDR3 length: 16 residues. Germline values: CDR1 SEHNR, CDR2 FQNEAQ (reference sequence). Written as DNA, the CDR3 is TGTGCCAGCAGCTTTCGGGACAGGAGGGGAACAGATACGCAGTATTTT. Translation: CASSFRDRRGTDTQYF.

The chain carries TRBV4-2 and TRBJ2-5; the match to TRBD2 covers 8 bases. CDR3 size: 15 residues. CDR1 and CDR2 from the germline V gene are LGHNA and YNFKEQ. With V trimmed by 2 bases and J by 2 bases, 4 bases remained unmatched. This CDR3 is CASSQSSGGQETQYF. CDR3 DNA sequence: TGTGCCAGCAGCCAATCGTCGGGGGGGCAAGAGACCCAGTACTTC.